The 15 T cell receptor beta chains below come from one sample, sequenced in a study of T cells in Graves' hyperthyroidism and ophthalmopathy. There were TCR beta CDR3 regions amplified from RNA transcripts. With the HTBI primer set, the TCR CDR3 went through a first round of RT-PCR. TCRdb reanalysed the multiplex PCR reads using MiXCR and keeps one entry per CDR3 protein. Of some 690,000 distinct CDR3 sequences listed, around 16% are singletons. The sequencing sample was made of blood. These TCRs come from a man in his fifties with Graves' hyperthyroidism.

This clonotype has ten or more counts. The chain joins TRBV24-1 to TRBJ2-7; TRBD2 matches at 9 bases. The CDR3 length is 15 residues. The junction had 3 bases not matched to a gene; V was cut back by 4 bases and J by 0 bases. Germline values: CDR1 KGHDR, CDR2 SFDVKD. CDR3 sequence reads: CATSDTSGPSYEQYF. DNA for the CDR3: TGTGCCACCAGTGACACTAGCGGGCCCTCCTACGAGCAGTACTTC.

V is TRBV5-1 and J is TRBJ2-1; D perhaps matches TRBD2 (5 bases). Germline values: CDR1 SGHRS, CDR2 YFSETQ. CDR3 length: 15 amino acids. Trimming removed 6 bases at V and 0 bases at J, with 13 bases between. The CDR3 DNA is TGCGCCAGCAAGGACTCCCCGAGCTCCTACAATGAGCAGTTCTTC. This translates into CASKDSPSSYNEQFF. Drawing the rest from reference TRBV5-1 and TRBJ2-1, the complete variable domain is KAGVTQTPRYLIKTRGQQVTLSCSPISGHRSVSWYQQTPGQGLQFLFEYFSETQRNKGNFPGRFSGRQFSNSRSEMNVSTLELGDSALYLCASKDSPSSYNEQFFGPGTRLTVL.

This clonotype was recorded many times. The chain joins TRBV5-1 to TRBJ1-3, with 8 bases that match TRBD1. In germline, CDR1 is SGHRS, CDR2 YFSETQ. After removal of 4 bases from V and 1 base from J, the junction contained 1 base not matched to a gene. CDR3 length equals 14 residues. CDR3 region: CASSRDRSGNTIYF. CDR3 coding DNA: TGCGCCAGCAGCCGGGACAGGTCTGGAAACACCATATATTTT.

The gene calls are TRBV7-2 and TRBJ2-3, with 9 bases aligning to TRBD2. The CDR3 loop spans 15 amino acids. The ends lost 2 bases at V and 5 bases at J; junction bases unmatched: 5. The V gene's germline CDR1 is SGHTA and CDR2 FQGNSA. In DNA, the CDR3 is TGTGCCAGCAGCTTAACGCGGGAGGGAAGAGATACGCAGTATTTT. Protein sequence: CASSLTREGRDTQYF. Full variable domain (remainder filled in from reference TRBV7-2 and TRBJ2-3): GAGVSQSPSNKVTEKGKDVELRCDPISGHTALYWYRQSLGQGLEFLIYFQGNSAPDKSGLPSDRFSAERTGGSVSTLTIQRTQQEDSAVYLCASSLTREGRDTQYFGPGTRLTVL.

This clonotype was seen many times. J is TRBJ2-3 and V is TRBV12-3 or TRBV12-4; D might be TRBD2 (5 bases). Trimming cost V 7 bases and J 0 bases, with 14 bases left between them. The CDR3 is 15 amino acids. CDR3 DNA sequence: TGTGCCAGCACCTTGACTACGACTAGCACAGATACGCAGTATTTT. Amino acids: CASTLTTTSTDTQYF.

V and J are TRBV30 and TRBJ1-6; 7 bases are a match to TRBD1. J gave up 10 bases and V 6 bases, and 6 bases lay outside the gene matches. CDR1 GTSNPN and CDR2 SVGIG come from the germline V gene (reference sequence). The CDR3 has 12 residues. The CDR3, as DNA: TGTGCCTGCCGGGACAGCCGGTCACCCCTCCACTTT. Amino acid sequence: CACRDSRSPLHF.

Only a few counts were recorded for this clonotype. The chain has TRBV9 and TRBJ2-7; 7 bases are a match to TRBD1. CDR1 is SGDLS, CDR2 YYNGEE, per germline. V dropped 0 bases and J dropped 3; count of bases not matched to a gene: 6. The CDR3 length is 15 residues. CDR3 nucleotide sequence: TGTGCCAGCAGCGTAGAAGGGGGCGGTTACTACGAGCAGTACTTC. It codes for CASSVEGGGYYEQYF.

The chain is built from TRBV5-1 and TRBJ2-3; D is perhaps TRBD1 (5 bases). CDR3 length: 14 amino acids. Trimming took 4 bases from V and 7 from J, leaving 16 bases between them. Germline CDR1 is SGHRS and CDR2 is YFSETQ. The CDR3 DNA reads TGCGCCAGCAGCCCCAGGGAAAGGGGAAATACGCAGTATTTT. Translation: CASSPRERGNTQYF. Variable domain in full (rest from reference TRBV5-1 and TRBJ2-3): KAGVTQTPRYLIKTRGQQVTLSCSPISGHRSVSWYQQTPGQGLQFLFEYFSETQRNKGNFPGRFSGRQFSNSRSEMNVSTLELGDSALYLCASSPRERGNTQYFGPGTRLTVL.

This clonotype was recorded at least ten times. The chain carries TRBV20-1 and TRBJ2-2; 13 bases match TRBD2. The CDR3 extends over 17 amino acids. Germline loops: CDR1 DFQATT, CDR2 SNEGSKA (reference sequence). V shed 3 bases and J 4 bases; nucleotides not matched to a gene: 8. The CDR3 sequence is CSASLGLAGVSTGELFF. The CDR3 nucleotides read TGCAGTGCTAGTCTCGGACTAGCGGGAGTGAGCACCGGGGAGCTGTTTTTT.

This clonotype occurred once. CDR3 nucleotide sequence: TGTGCCAGCAGTGATATCGGAGGGAAACAAGAGACCCAGTACTTC. Translated, it gives CASSDIGGKQETQYF. The rearrangement joins TRBV6-1 to TRBJ2-5, with D possibly TRBD2 on 6 matching bases. This CDR3 is 15 amino acids long. Germline V lookup: CDR1 MNHNS, CDR2 SASEGT. V lost 3 bases and J 2 bases, leaving 13 bases between the germline ends.

There are many counts of this clonotype. V and J are TRBV6-6 and TRBJ1-2; D is unresolved. This CDR3 is 14 amino acids long. Trimming removed 2 bases at V and 4 bases at J, with 11 bases between. The germline gives CDR1 MNHNY, CDR2 SVGAGI (reference sequence). As DNA, the CDR3 is TGTGCCAGCAGTTACGACGGATCCTTCTATGGCTACACCTTC. Translation: CASSYDGSFYGYTF.

This clonotype was observed a handful of times. The chain links TRBV20-1 to TRBJ2-1; TRBD1 aligns across 10 bases. The CDR3 covers 18 residues. J was trimmed by 7 bases and V by 4 bases; bases with no gene match: 19. Germline-derived CDR1 and CDR2 are DFQATT and SNEGSKA (reference sequence). The chain's CDR3 is CSANAPGQGRWGPNEQFF. CDR3 coding DNA: TGCAGTGCTAACGCCCCGGGACAGGGGCGATGGGGCCCTAATGAGCAGTTCTTC.

This chain links TRBV2 with TRBJ2-1; D might be TRBD1 (5 bases). Trimming pared 4 bases from V and 0 bases from J, leaving 16 bases between. The CDR3 runs 17 residues. In germline, CDR1 is SNHLY, CDR2 FYNNEI. CDR3 protein: CASSGTWGLSSYNEQFF. DNA for the CDR3: TGTGCCAGCAGTGGAACGTGGGGCTTGAGCTCCTACAATGAGCAGTTCTTC.

This clonotype was counted at least ten times. V usage is TRBV28 and J usage is TRBJ2-7; D ambiguous. The V and J ends lost 4 bases and 3 bases respectively, with 10 bases between them. The CDR3 spans 13 residues. Germline lookup yields CDR1 MDHEN and CDR2 SYDVKM. The CDR3 spells CASSYSEDYEQYF. In DNA, the CDR3 is TGTGCCAGCAGTTATTCTGAGGACTACGAGCAGTACTTC.

The chain is built from TRBV4-3 and TRBJ2-2, with TRBD2 matching over 12 bases. Germline V lookup: CDR1 LGHNA, CDR2 YSLEER. Germline trimming cut 0 bases from V and 1 base from J; bases unmatched to any gene: 3. The CDR3 covers 18 residues. Here the CDR3 DNA reads TGCGCCAGCAGCCAAGAACTAGCGGGAGGCCTGAACACCGGGGAGCTGTTTTTT. As protein: CASSQELAGGLNTGELFF.